This TCR beta chain was captured in a study of OX40 agonist ivuxolimab in advanced cancers. Study as a whole: Ivuxolimab, an antibody acting as an agonist of OX40 (CD134), was used to treat patients.

TCRdb's table, derived via immunoSEQ multiplex PCR, lists solely in-frame clones and lacks some. The sample records 70,000 to 95,000 clones, around 94% being singletons. General observations from the study: Among the lowest peripheral clonal expansion occurred in 0.1-3.0 mg/kg partial responders.

Remarks on this clone: Its antigen is currently unknown.

This specimen consisted of CD4+ or CD8+ T cells sorted from blood, obtained in a trial of the OX40 agonist ivuxolimab. The receptor's source is an adult with an advanced solid tumor such as melanoma, head and neck, liver or kidney cancer.

Here the CDR3 reads CASSKGTGTYEQYF. CDR3 bases: TGTGCCAGCAGTAAAGGGACTGGGACCTACGAGCAGTACTTC. The chain carries TRBV28 and TRBJ2-7; perhaps TRBD2 as D (6 bases). The CDR3 has 14 amino acids. Germline loops: CDR1 MDHEN, CDR2 SYDVKM. V gave up 5 bases and J gave up 2 bases, with 13 bases separating them.